This is a list of T cell receptor gamma chains from one sample in a study of intestinal T cells in coeliac disease. TCRdb applied CATT to the multiplex PCR reads for clone calling. Here the sample spans roughly 950 gamma-chain clones, about half being singletons. The sample comprised a duodenal biopsy. These receptors were taken from a human donor who served as a control with a normal duodenal biopsy, not a healthy volunteer. Each CDR3 is given with its conserved first and last residue. Clone size is not always given. Where it is, it says once, few, many or a class for expanded clones.

J | V | size | CDR3 | DNA
TRGJ1/TRGJ2 | TRGV3 | large | CATWDRPGACYKKLF | TGTGCCACCTGGGACAGGCCGGGGGCTTGTTATAAGAAACTCTTT
TRGJ1/TRGJ2 | TRGV3 | - | CAHLGQVAARYYKKLF | TGTGCCCACCTGGGACAGGTGGCCGCGAGGTATTATAAGAAACTCTTT
TRGJ1/TRGJ2 | TRGV2 | large | CATWDRAIWYKKLF | TGTGCCACCTGGGACCGCGCGATTTGGTATAAGAAACTCTTT
TRGJ1/TRGJ2 | TRGV2 | large | CATWDGPSSNYYKKLF | TGTGCCACCTGGGACGGGCCCTCCTCGAATTATTATAAGAAACTCTTT
TRGJ1/TRGJ2 | TRGV8 | - | CATWLPKLF | TGTGCCACCTGGCTGCCGAAACTCTTT
TRGJ1/TRGJ2 | TRGV3 | - | CATWDRRVGYKKLF | TGTGCCACCTGGGACAGGCGGGTTGGATATAAGAAACTCTTT
TRGJ1/TRGJ2 | TRGV10 | - | CAALSPFFIKKLF | TGTGCTGCTCTCTCCCCCTTTTTTATTAAGAAACTCTTT
TRGJ1/TRGJ2 | TRGV8 | - | CATWGGCRENYYKKLF | TGTGCCACCTGGGGGGGGTGCCGCGAGAATTATTATAAGAAACTCTTT
TRGJ1/TRGJ2 | TRGV3 | large | CATWEGYYKKLF | TGTGCCACCTGGGAGGGGTATTATAAGAAACTCTTT
TRGJP1 | TRGV9 | - | CALWELKKGGCWFKIF | TGTGCCTTGTGGGAGCTTAAAAAGGGGGGCTGTTGGTTCAAGATATTT
TRGJ1/TRGJ2 | TRGV9 | large | CALWEVLYKKLF | TGTGCCTTGTGGGAGGTGCTTTATAAGAAACTCTTT
TRGJ1/TRGJ2 | TRGV2 | - | CATWDGDNLYYKKLF | TGTGCCACCTGGGACGGGGATAACCTTTATTATAAGAAACTCTTT
TRGJ1/TRGJ2 | TRGV3 | - | CATWDRPQTPYYKKLF | TGTGCCACCTGGGACAGGCCCCAAACCCCTTATTATAAGAAACTCTTT
TRGJ1/TRGJ2 | TRGV3 | once | CATWDGEPDKKLF | TGTGCCACCTGGGACGGGGAGCCGGATAAGAAACTCTTT
TRGJP2 | TRGV3 | - | CATWDSACVIGDWIKTF | TGTGCCACCTGGGACAGCGCGTGTGTAATTGGTGATTGGATCAAGACGTTT
TRGJP1 | TRGV10 | large | CAAAPTGWFKIF | TGTGCTGCCGCACCCACTGGTTGGTTCAAGATATTT
TRGJ1/TRGJ2 | TRGV4 | large | CATWDGILKYYKKLF | TGTGCCACCTGGGATGGAATCTTGAAATATTATAAGAAACTCTTT
TRGJ1/TRGJ2 | TRGV3 | hyperexpanded | CATWDRPYYKKLF | TGTGCCACCTGGGACAGGCCATATTATAAGAAACTCTTT
TRGJ1/TRGJ2 | TRGV11 | large | CACWIRHPYYKKLF | TGTGCCTGCTGGATTAGGCACCCTTATTATAAGAAACTCTTT
TRGJ1/TRGJ2 | TRGV4 | few | CATWDRLGRDKKLF | TGTGCCACCTGGGATCGCCTGGGCCGGGATAAGAAACTCTTT
TRGJ1/TRGJ2 | TRGV4 | once | CATLGFLNYYKKLF | TGTGCCACCTTGGGATTTCTGAATTATTATAAGAAACTCTTT
TRGJ1/TRGJ2 | TRGV2 | - | CATWDGTNYYKKLF | TGTGCCACCTGGGACGGGACGAATTATTATAAGAAACTCTTT
TRGJ1/TRGJ2 | TRGV8 | once | CATWDRGIIKKLF | TGTGCCACCTGGGATAGAGGTATTATAAAGAAACTCTTT
TRGJ1/TRGJ2 | TRGV11 | - | CACWIRLIIYKKLF | TGTGCCTGCTGGATTAGGTTAATTATTTATAAGAAACTCTTT
TRGJ1/TRGJ2 | TRGV3 | few | CATWDMAYYKKLF | TGTGCCACCTGGGACATGGCCTATTATAAGAAACTCTTT
TRGJ1/TRGJ2 | TRGV8 | few | CATLVVFKKLF | TGTGCCACTCTTGTCGTCTTTAAGAAACTCTTT
TRGJ1/TRGJ2 | TRGV2 | large | CATWDGRGKLF | TGTGCCACCTGGGACGGGCGGGGGAAACTCTTT
TRGJ1/TRGJ2 | TRGV4 | - | CATWDGEFIIKKLF | TGTGCCACCTGGGATGGAGAGTTTATTATAAAGAAACTCTTT
TRGJP2 | TRGV2 | - | CANLGRSTGSDWIKTF | TGTGCCAACCTGGGACGGTCTACCGGTAGTGATTGGATCAAGACGTTT
TRGJ1/TRGJ2 | TRGV10 | - | CAALGLCYYKKLF | TGTGCTGCGTTGGGATTATGCTATTATAAGAAACTCTTT
TRGJ1/TRGJ2 | TRGV11 | large | CACPIPNYYKKLF | TGTGCCTGCCCAATCCCGAATTATTATAAGAAACTCTTT
TRGJ1/TRGJ2 | TRGV3 | - | CATWDRGGYNYYKKLF | TGTGCCACCTGGGACAGGGGGGGATATAATTATTATAAGAAACTCTTT
TRGJ1/TRGJ2 | TRGV9 | - | CALWEIHYYKKLF | TGTGCCTTGTGGGAGATTCATTATTATAAGAAACTCTTT